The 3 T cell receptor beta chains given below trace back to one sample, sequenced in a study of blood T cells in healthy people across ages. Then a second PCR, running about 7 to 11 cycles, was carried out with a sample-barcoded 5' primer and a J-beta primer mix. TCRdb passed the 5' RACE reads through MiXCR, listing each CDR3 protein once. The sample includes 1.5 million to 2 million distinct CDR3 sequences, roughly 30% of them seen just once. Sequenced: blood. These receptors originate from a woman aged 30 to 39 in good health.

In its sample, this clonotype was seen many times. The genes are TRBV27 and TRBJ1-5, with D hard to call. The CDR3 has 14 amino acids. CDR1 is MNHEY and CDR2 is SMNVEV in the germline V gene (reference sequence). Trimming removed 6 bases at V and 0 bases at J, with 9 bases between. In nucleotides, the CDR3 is TGTGCCAGCAGCGCTGGCATTAGCAATCAGCCCCAGCATTTT. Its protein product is CASSAGISNQPQHF.

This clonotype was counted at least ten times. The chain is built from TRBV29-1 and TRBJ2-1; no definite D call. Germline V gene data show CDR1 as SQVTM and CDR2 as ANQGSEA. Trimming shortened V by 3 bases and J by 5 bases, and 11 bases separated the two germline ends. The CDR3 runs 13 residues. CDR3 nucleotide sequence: TGCAGCGTTGACGCAGGAGCTCACAATGAGCAGTTCTTC. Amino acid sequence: CSVDAGAHNEQFF.

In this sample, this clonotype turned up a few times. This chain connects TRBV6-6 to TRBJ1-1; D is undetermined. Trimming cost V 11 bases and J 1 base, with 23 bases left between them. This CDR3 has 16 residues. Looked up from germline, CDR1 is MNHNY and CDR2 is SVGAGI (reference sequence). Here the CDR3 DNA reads TGTGCCTCATATCCTTTAGCAACGAGATCGAACACTGAAGCTTTCTTT. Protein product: CASYPLATRSNTEAFF.